This T cell receptor beta chain derives from a study of shared clonotypes between healthy human individuals. The CDR3 consists of 14 residues. V lost 9 bases, J lost 5 bases, and 11 bases stayed unmatched. Per the germline V gene, CDR1 is MNHNS and CDR2 is SASEGT. Assay: immunoSEQ multiplex PCR; the TCRdb copy retains only in-frame clones and omits some. Of some 2.4 million clones in the sample, 90% to 95% were seen once. The chain carries TRBV6-1 and TRBJ2-7; 9 bases match TRBD1. Sequenced material: naive CD4+ T cells from PBMCs. Subset given: CD45RA+ positively selected. The receptor was isolated from a man between 18 and 35 years old in good health. Some clones in this sample may be carry-over from other donors' samples. Written as DNA, the CDR3 is TGTGCCAGTAAGACCGGGACAGGGTTCAACGAGCAGTACTTC. This sequence encodes CASKTGTGFNEQYF.